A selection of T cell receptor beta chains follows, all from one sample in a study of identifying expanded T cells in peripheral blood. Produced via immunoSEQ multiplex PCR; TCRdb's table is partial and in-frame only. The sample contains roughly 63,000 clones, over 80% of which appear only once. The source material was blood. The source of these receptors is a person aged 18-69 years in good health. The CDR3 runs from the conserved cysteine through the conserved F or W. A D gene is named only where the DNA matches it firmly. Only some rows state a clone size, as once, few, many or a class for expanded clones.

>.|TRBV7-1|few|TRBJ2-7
CASSHRSYEQYF
TGTGCCAGCAGCCACAGGTCCTACGAGCAGTACTTC
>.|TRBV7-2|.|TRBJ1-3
CASRTGSSGNTIYF
TGTGCCAGCCGGACCGGTAGCTCTGGAAACACCATATATTTT
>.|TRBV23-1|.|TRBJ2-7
CASSHAGRSYEQYF
TGCGCCAGCAGTCATGCAGGGAGATCCTACGAGCAGTACTTC
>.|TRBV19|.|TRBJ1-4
CASSSRQAALLEKLFF
TGTGCCAGTAGTTCCAGACAGGCTGCCCTTCTTGAAAAACTGTTTTTT
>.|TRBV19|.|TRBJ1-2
CASSIRGSYGYTF
TGTGCCAGTAGTATTAGAGGGTCCTATGGCTACACCTTC
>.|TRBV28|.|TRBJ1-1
CASSSEPMATEAFF
TGTGCCAGCAGTTCGGAACCCATGGCAACTGAAGCTTTCTTT
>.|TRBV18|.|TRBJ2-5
CASSPFPGAQETQYF
TGTGCCAGCTCACCCTTTCCGGGGGCGCAAGAGACCCAGTACTTC
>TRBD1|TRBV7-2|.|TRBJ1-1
CASSVDRGAEAFF
TGTGCCAGCAGCGTTGACAGGGGCGCTGAAGCTTTCTTT
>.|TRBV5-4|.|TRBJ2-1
CASSHLVGPVIYNEQFF
TGTGCCAGCAGCCATCTAGTGGGACCCGTGATATACAATGAGCAGTTCTTC
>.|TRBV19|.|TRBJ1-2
CASLSSERGLRYTF
TGTGCCAGTCTATCCAGCGAAAGGGGATTGCGCTACACCTTC
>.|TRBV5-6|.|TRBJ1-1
CASSPPRSNTEAFF
TGTGCCAGCAGCCCTCCGAGATCGAACACTGAAGCTTTCTTT